This is a list of T cell receptor beta chains from one sample in a study of cytomegalovirus exposure and HLA in healthy donors. Some clones are missing from TCRdb's copy, which holds only in-frame ones; the method was immunoSEQ multiplex PCR. The table records approximately 210,000 clones, around 87% of them present only once. Sequenced sample: PBMCs. These receptors came from a woman aged 18-29 years in good health and CMV-seronegative. Each CDR3 is given with its conserved first and last residue. Fields, in order: CDR3 DNA, CDR3 protein, V gene, J gene, clone size, D gene. The D gene is left open where the match is weak. Not every row has a clone size; where given, it reads once, few, many or a size class.

TGTGCCAGCAGCGACGGGAGAGAGCAGTTCTTC	CASSDGREQFF	TRBV7-3	TRBJ2-1	-	-
TGTGCCAGCAGCCCTGACAGGGTAAATACGCAGTATTTT	CASSPDRVNTQYF	TRBV7-8	TRBJ2-3	-	TRBD1
TGTGCCAGCAGAGGACAGGTTGGGGGCACTGAAGCTTTCTTT	CASRGQVGGTEAFF	TRBV2	TRBJ1-1	few	TRBD1
TGTGCCAGCTCACCCCTGGAACGGGGGACTGGAGGACACAACACTGAAGCTTTCTTT	CASSPLERGTGGHNTEAFF	TRBV18	TRBJ1-1	-	-
TGCGCCAGCAGCTTGGGGGGGGGATCCTACGAGCAGTACTTC	CASSLGGGSYEQYF	TRBV5-1	TRBJ2-7	-	TRBD2
TGTGCCAGCAGCTTGGCGGCGGGGGTGTCTAATGAAAAACTGTTTTTT	CASSLAAGVSNEKLFF	TRBV5-5	TRBJ1-4	-	-
TGTGCCAGCAGCTTGTATCCGGAGGATCCCTCCTACGAGCAGTACTTC	CASSLYPEDPSYEQYF	TRBV5-4	TRBJ2-7	-	-
TGTGCCAGCAGCTTAGGACTGACTTCGGCCCAGTACTTC	CASSLGLTSAQYF	TRBV7-9	TRBJ2-5	-	-
TGTGCCAGTAGCCCTTTTGAGGGGGCGAACACTGAAGCTTTCTTT	CASSPFEGANTEAFF	TRBV19	TRBJ1-1	once	TRBD1
TGTGCCAGCAGCTTATGGACTAGCGGGAGTGACGAGCAGTACTTC	CASSLWTSGSDEQYF	TRBV11-3	TRBJ2-7	-	TRBD2
TGTGCCAGCAGCGTAGAGGAGGGACTTGGTGCCGGGGAGCTGTTTTTT	CASSVEEGLGAGELFF	TRBV9	TRBJ2-2	-	-
TGTGCCAGCCAGTCCGCGGGAGAGACCCAGTACTTC	CASQSAGETQYF	TRBV25-1	TRBJ2-5	-	-
TGTGCTAGCAGCCTCGGACTAGCGGGGGGACAAGAGACCCAGTACTTC	CASSLGLAGGQETQYF	TRBV7-7	TRBJ2-5	-	TRBD2
TGTGCCAGCAGCTTGGCAACTTCGTTCGAGCAGTACTTC	CASSLATSFEQYF	TRBV5-6	TRBJ2-7	-	-
TGTGCCAGCAGCCCTACCCCGGCTAATGAAAAACTGTTTTTT	CASSPTPANEKLFF	TRBV25-1	TRBJ1-4	-	-
TGTGCCAGCACGAACGGGAACACTGAAGCTTTCTTT	CASTNGNTEAFF	TRBV19	TRBJ1-1	-	-
TGTGCCAGCAGGGATAGGACAGGAAGCAATCAGCCCCAGCATTTT	CASRDRTGSNQPQHF	TRBV2	TRBJ1-5	-	TRBD1
TGTGCCAGCAGCTCCCGCGGCCCGGCGGCGGGAGGGAACGAGCAGTACTTC	CASSSRGPAAGGNEQYF	TRBV5-4	TRBJ2-7	-	TRBD2
TGCGCCAGCAGCCTAGGGACTAGCGGATACACAGATACGCAGTATTTT	CASSLGTSGYTDTQYF	TRBV5-1	TRBJ2-3	-	TRBD2
TGCGCCAGCAGCTCCCGGGACAGCATGTACCTGGGCACTGAAGCTTTCTTT	CASSSRDSMYLGTEAFF	TRBV5-1	TRBJ1-1	once	TRBD1
TGTGCCAGCAGCTTAGTAGGGACAGGACCCTACGAGCAGTACTTC	CASSLVGTGPYEQYF	TRBV11-1	TRBJ2-7	-	TRBD1
TGTGCCGTCCGGGACAAAACTAACTATGGCTACACCTTC	CAVRDKTNYGYTF	TRBV11-1	TRBJ1-2	-	-
TGTGCCAGCAGCTTAGCTGGACAAGACTACGAGCAGTACTTC	CASSLAGQDYEQYF	TRBV11-3	TRBJ2-7	-	-
TGTGCCAGCTCTAAGGACAGCCCCATGAACACTGAAGCTTTCTTT	CASSKDSPMNTEAFF	TRBV6-5	TRBJ1-1	-	-
TGTGCCAGCAGTTATGGAGCGGGAGGAACCTACGAGCAGTACTTC	CASSYGAGGTYEQYF	TRBV6-6	TRBJ2-7	-	TRBD2
TGTGCCATCAGTGAGACAGGGAAGGTGAATTCACCCCTCCACTTT	CAISETGKVNSPLHF	TRBV10-3	TRBJ1-6	-	-
TGTGCCAGCAGCCCGGGGATTCGGGTAGCAGAGGGTGGCTACACCTTC	CASSPGIRVAEGGYTF	TRBV5-5	TRBJ1-2	-	-
TGTGCCAGCAGTGAATATCCCGGGACACCTTACGAGCAGTACTTC	CASSEYPGTPYEQYF	TRBV25-1	TRBJ2-7	-	-
TGCGCCAGCAGCCCGCAAGGGGGGGTAGGAAGCGCCGGGGAGCTGTTTTTT	CASSPQGGVGSAGELFF	TRBV5-1	TRBJ2-2	once	-
TGTGCCAGCAGCGCCATCAGGGATACGCAGTATTTT	CASSAIRDTQYF	TRBV7-2	TRBJ2-3	-	-
TGTGCCAGCAGCTTAGGACAGGGGACGACCTACGAGCAGTACTTC	CASSLGQGTTYEQYF	TRBV11-2	TRBJ2-7	-	TRBD1
TGTGCCAGCAGCTTAGGGACAGGGCGGACTGAAGCTTTCTTT	CASSLGTGRTEAFF	TRBV11-3	TRBJ1-1	-	TRBD1
TGTGCCACCCGTCGGGACTTGAACACTGAAGCTTTCTTT	CATRRDLNTEAFF	TRBV19	TRBJ1-1	-	-
TGTGCCTGGAGTCCTCCATGGACAGGGGACTTCGGGCCACCCCTCCACTTT	CAWSPPWTGDFGPPLHF	TRBV30	TRBJ1-6	-	TRBD1
TGTGCCAGCAGCCTAGGGAACAGGGGAGAGACCCAGTACTTC	CASSLGNRGETQYF	TRBV28	TRBJ2-5	once	TRBD1
TGTGCCAGCAGTGAGCGGGACACCGGGGAGCTGTTTTTT	CASSERDTGELFF	TRBV6-4	TRBJ2-2	-	-
TGCGCCAGCAGCGGACAGGGGAACACTGAAGCTTTCTTT	CASSGQGNTEAFF	TRBV4-1	TRBJ1-1	-	TRBD1
TGCAGCGTCCCTGGCGGGGGGCACCCCACAGATACGCAGTATTTT	CSVPGGGHPTDTQYF	TRBV29-1	TRBJ2-3	-	TRBD2
TGTGCCTGGAGTGTCAGATTCACCGAAAAACTGTTTTTT	CAWSVRFTEKLFF	TRBV30	TRBJ1-4	-	-
TGTGCCAGCAGCGTAGGGGGCACGACAGGGGGACCTCGAAGCTCCTACAATGAGCAGTTCTTC	CASSVGGTTGGPRSSYNEQFF	TRBV9	TRBJ2-1	-	TRBD1
TGTGCCAGCAGCCCCCCTAATAGCGACTACGAGCAGTACTTC	CASSPPNSDYEQYF	TRBV11-3	TRBJ2-7	-	-
TGTGCCAGCAAAAAGGGGGGACAGGCATCCTACGAGCAGTACTTC	CASKKGGQASYEQYF	TRBV6-5	TRBJ2-7	-	TRBD1